This T cell receptor beta chain emerged from a study of control samples from healthy donors and cancer patients. This clone was picked up one time. The assay was immunoSEQ multiplex PCR, and TCRdb's table has in-frame clones only and misses some. The data contain about 130,000 clones, roughly 92% of them singletons. The sequence derives from a man aged 18 to 30 in good health. Sample: blood.

CDR3 region: CATSDNTGGGGGYTF. The CDR3, as DNA: TGTGCCACCAGTGATAACACAGGGGGAGGAGGCGGCTACACCTTC. The chain recombines TRBV24-1 with TRBJ1-2; 8 bases are a match to TRBD1. CDR1 KGHDR and CDR2 SFDVKD come from the germline V gene. With V trimmed by 3 bases and J by 8 bases, 10 bases remained unmatched. This CDR3 comprises 15 residues.